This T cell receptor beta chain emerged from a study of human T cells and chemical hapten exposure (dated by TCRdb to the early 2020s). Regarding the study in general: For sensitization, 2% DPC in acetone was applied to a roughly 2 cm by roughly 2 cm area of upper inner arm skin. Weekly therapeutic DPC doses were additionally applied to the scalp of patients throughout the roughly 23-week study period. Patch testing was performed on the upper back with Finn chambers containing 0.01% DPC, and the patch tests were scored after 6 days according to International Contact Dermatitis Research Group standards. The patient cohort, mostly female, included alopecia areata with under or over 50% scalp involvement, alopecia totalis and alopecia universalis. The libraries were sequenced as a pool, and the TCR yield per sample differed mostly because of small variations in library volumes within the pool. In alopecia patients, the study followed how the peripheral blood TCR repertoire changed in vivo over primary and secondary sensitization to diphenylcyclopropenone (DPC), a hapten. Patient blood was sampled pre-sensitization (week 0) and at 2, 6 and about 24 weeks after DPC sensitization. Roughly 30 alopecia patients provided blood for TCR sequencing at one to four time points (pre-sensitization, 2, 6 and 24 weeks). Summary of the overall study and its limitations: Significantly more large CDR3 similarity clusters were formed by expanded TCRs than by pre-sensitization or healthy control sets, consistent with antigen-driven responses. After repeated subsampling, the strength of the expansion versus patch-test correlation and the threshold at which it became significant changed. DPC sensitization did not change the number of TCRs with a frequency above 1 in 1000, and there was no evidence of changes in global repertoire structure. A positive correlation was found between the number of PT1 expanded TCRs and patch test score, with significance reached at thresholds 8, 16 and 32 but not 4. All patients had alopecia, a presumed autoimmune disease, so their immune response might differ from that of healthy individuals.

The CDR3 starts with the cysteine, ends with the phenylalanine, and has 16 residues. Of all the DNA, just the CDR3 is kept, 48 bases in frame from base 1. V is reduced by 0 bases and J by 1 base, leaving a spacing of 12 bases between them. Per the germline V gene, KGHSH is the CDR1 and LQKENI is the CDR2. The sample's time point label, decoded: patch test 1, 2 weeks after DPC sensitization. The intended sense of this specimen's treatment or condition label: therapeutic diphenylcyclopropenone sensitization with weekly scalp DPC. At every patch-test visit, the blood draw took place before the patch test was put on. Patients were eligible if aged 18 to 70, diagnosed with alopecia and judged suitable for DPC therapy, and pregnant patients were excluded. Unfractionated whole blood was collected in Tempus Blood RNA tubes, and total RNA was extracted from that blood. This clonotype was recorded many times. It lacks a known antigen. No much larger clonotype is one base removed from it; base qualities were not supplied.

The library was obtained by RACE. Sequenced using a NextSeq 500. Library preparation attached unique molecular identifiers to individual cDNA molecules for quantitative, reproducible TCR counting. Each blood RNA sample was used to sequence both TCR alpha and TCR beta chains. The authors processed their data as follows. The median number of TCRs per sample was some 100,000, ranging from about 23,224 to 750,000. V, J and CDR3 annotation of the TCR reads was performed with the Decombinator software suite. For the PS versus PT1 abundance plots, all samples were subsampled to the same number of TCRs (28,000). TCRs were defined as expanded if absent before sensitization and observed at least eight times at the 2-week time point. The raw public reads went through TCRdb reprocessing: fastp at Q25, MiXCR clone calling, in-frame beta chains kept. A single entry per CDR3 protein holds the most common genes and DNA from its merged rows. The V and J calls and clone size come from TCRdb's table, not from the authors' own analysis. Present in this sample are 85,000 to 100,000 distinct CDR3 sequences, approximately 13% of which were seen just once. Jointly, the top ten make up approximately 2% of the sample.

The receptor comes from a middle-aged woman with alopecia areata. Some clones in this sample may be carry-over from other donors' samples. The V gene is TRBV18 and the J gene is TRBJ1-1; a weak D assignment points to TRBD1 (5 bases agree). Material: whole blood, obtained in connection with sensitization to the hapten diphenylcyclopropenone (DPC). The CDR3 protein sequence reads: CASSPPKGSGNTEAFF. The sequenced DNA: TGTGCCAGCTCACCACCTAAGGGGAGTGGGAACACTGAAGCTTTCTTT.